The present T cell receptor beta chain was sequenced within a study of T cells in localized non-small cell lung cancer. A note on this clone: Its matching antigen is unknown.

This table comes from immunoSEQ multiplex PCR, and its TCRdb copy is limited to in-frame clones, with some not included. The sample has tens of thousands of clones; about 88% are singletons. Whole-study findings and limits: Longer overall survival was associated with a higher density of T cells in the blood. The study detected a median roughly 61 of the top 100 tumor clones in adjacent lung. Uninvolved adjacent lung had the highest recorded T cell clonality, with tumor below it. The study sequenced only one region of the tumor. As a result, intratumor heterogeneity could not be excluded and remains possible.

The source was peripheral blood, collected before any cancer treatment. This sequence originates from a woman aged 35 to 70 with stage I lung adenocarcinoma.

CDR3 nucleotides: TGTGCCAGCAGTACAAAAAACGACCCGCGCGACGAGCAGTACTTC. Translated: CASSTKNDPRDEQYF. The chain joins TRBV28 to TRBJ2-7; D gene ambiguous. V was trimmed by 5 bases and J by 5 bases, leaving 19 bases between them. The CDR3 covers 15 residues. The V gene's germline CDR1 is MDHEN and CDR2 SYDVKM. The whole variable domain, remainder taken from reference TRBV28 and TRBJ2-7, is DVKVTQSSRYLVKRTGEKVFLECVQDMDHENMFWYRQDPGLGLRLIYFSYDVKMKEKGDIPEGYSVSREKKERFSLILESASTNQTSMYLCASSTKNDPRDEQYFGPGTRLTVT.